This T cell receptor beta chain was profiled in a study of shared clonotypes between healthy human individuals. Germline V gives CDR1 MNHNY, CDR2 SVGAGI (reference sequence). J lost 2 bases, V lost 0 bases, and 2 bases had no gene match. This CDR3 spans 15 amino acids. The naive CD8 population came from CD45RO-negative cells selected for CCR7, without terminally differentiated effector memory CD45RA+ cells. In the source study's methods: Filtering differed because ImmunoSEQ produced junction-only sequences that carried no quality scores. Libraries were prepared by immunoSEQ multiplex PCR; TCRdb keeps only in-frame clonotypes and omits some of them. The V and J calls and clone size come from that table; D and trimming were worked out from the DNA. The sample has over 2,000,000 clones, approximately 92% seen once.

V gene TRBV6-6 combines with J gene TRBJ2-5, with 8 bases identical to TRBD2. The receptor comes from a man aged 18-30 years in good health. Some clones in this sample may be carry-over from other donors' samples. The specimen sequenced was naive CD8+ T cells from PBMCs. The CDR3 reads CASSYSLAAQETQYF. The CDR3, as DNA: TGTGCCAGCAGTTACTCACTAGCGGCTCAAGAGACCCAGTACTTC.